This T cell receptor (beta chain) was documented in a study of blood T cell repertoires in COVID-19. Study details: The study drew acute and convalescent COVID-19 samples from the United States, Italy and Spain.

Recruits, aged roughly 18 to 95 years, lived in roughly 22 US areas. In assigning cohorts, the study relied on participant-reported clinical history. The method was immunoSEQ multiplex PCR; TCRdb's version includes in-frame clones alone and lacks a portion of them. This sample has 200,000 to 250,000 clones, with roughly nine tenths found just once. The sample holds one count of this clone. Sequenced material: PBMCs or T cells enriched from blood (not recorded which). This clonotype originated in a woman between 50 and 59 years old in a cohort exposed to, infected with or recovered from COVID-19 (not recorded which).

In DNA form, the CDR3 reads TGCGCCAGCAGCTTGGGGACGGGGAGTTCTAACTATGGCTACACCTTC. Protein: CASSLGTGSSNYGYTF. The gene calls are TRBV5-1 and TRBJ1-2; D call uncertain. The germline V and J ends were trimmed by 0 bases and 0 bases, with 12 bases remaining between them. The CDR3 sequence is 16 residues long. The germline gives CDR1 SGHRS, CDR2 YFSETQ.